Below, 21 T cell receptor beta chains from the same sample are listed, as sequenced in a study of blood T cells in healthy people across ages. A second PCR of 7 to 11 cycles used a sample-barcoded 5' primer and a J-beta primer mix. Each CDR3 protein gets one entry after TCRdb re-called the 5' RACE reads with MiXCR. Of hundreds of thousands of distinct CDR3 sequences listed, 22% were seen once; the top ten hold 20% to 25%. The sequenced sample was blood. The receptors shown here come from an older man in good health.

This rearrangement joins TRBV28 to TRBJ1-5, with D possibly TRBD1 on 6 matching bases. V dropped 6 bases and J dropped 2 bases, with 14 bases sitting between them. CDR1 and CDR2 from the germline V gene are MDHEN and SYDVKM. This CDR3 comprises 15 residues. The CDR3, as DNA: TGTGCCAGCAGCCTGGGACAATGGGGCAATCAGCCCCAGCATTTT. Translated, it gives CASSLGQWGNQPQHF.

A few counts support this clonotype. The CDR3 nucleotides are TGTGCCAGCAGTAGGACAGCAGACATTGAAGCTTTCTTT. Amino acids: CASSRTADIEAFF. The chain combines TRBV2 with TRBJ1-1, with TRBD1 as a possible D gene (6 bases). V gave up 5 bases and J gave up 7 bases, with 14 bases separating them. Germline values: CDR1 SNHLY, CDR2 FYNNEI. The CDR3 sequence is 13 residues long.

This clonotype was detected a few times. The chain joins TRBV7-2 to TRBJ2-5; a weak D match, TRBD1 (6 bases). CDR3 size: 14 residues. Germline assignment: CDR1 SGHTA and CDR2 FQGNSA. The V end was cut by 2 bases, the J end by 5 bases, with 12 bases between. CDR3 sequence reads: CASSLPQGRETQYF. CDR3 in DNA: TGTGCCAGCAGCTTACCACAGGGTAGGGAGACCCAGTACTTC.

V and J are TRBV3-1 and TRBJ2-1; D not certain. The ends were cut back, 4 bases at V and 9 bases at J, with 13 bases in the middle. This CDR3 spans 13 amino acids. Germline V gene lookup returns CDR1 LGHDT and CDR2 YNNKEL (reference sequence). DNA for the CDR3: TGTGCCAGCAGCCGTCTAGGTGGCGTTGAGCAGTTCTTC. Its protein product is CASSRLGGVEQFF.

This clonotype was seen more than once but under ten times. The gene calls are TRBV5-1 and TRBJ2-1; 8 bases agree with TRBD2. CDR1 is SGHRS, CDR2 YFSETQ, per germline. Unmatched junction bases numbered 11, after V lost 6 bases and J lost 6 bases. The CDR3 length is 15 residues. CDR3 protein: CASKVGGTRANEQFF. In DNA, the CDR3 is TGCGCCAGCAAGGTGGGCGGGACTAGGGCCAATGAGCAGTTCTTC.

This clonotype was observed at least ten times. The gene calls are TRBV12-3 or TRBV12-4 and TRBJ2-7; 14 bases agree with TRBD2. With the DNA end fitting TRBJ2-1 better, the J assignment may be wrong. The CDR3 length is 15 residues. The CDR3 reads CASIPGLAGADEQFF. The CDR3 nucleotides read TGTGCCAGCATCCCGGGACTAGCGGGGGCCGATGAGCAGTTCTTC.

This chain joins TRBV10-2 and TRBJ2-7; D ambiguous. The ends were cut back, 5 bases at V and 6 bases at J, with 11 bases in the middle. CDR3 length equals 12 residues. Germline assignment: CDR1 WSHSY and CDR2 SAAADI. The CDR3 here is CASSSLGREQYF. The CDR3 DNA is TGCGCCAGCAGTTCCCTCGGACGCGAGCAGTACTTC.

The chain uses TRBV5-5 and TRBJ2-1; 13 bases map to TRBD2. Germline V lookup: CDR1 SGHKS, CDR2 YYEKEE (reference sequence). V was pared by 4 bases and J by 2 bases, with 3 bases of the junction left unmatched. The CDR3 extends over 16 amino acids. CDR3 bases: TGTGCCAGCAGCGCGGGACTAGCGGGACCCTACAATGAGCAGTTCTTC. Amino acids: CASSAGLAGPYNEQFF.

This clonotype was counted a few times. The genes are TRBV6-4 and TRBJ2-7; D unresolved. V lost 7 bases and J 0 bases, leaving 7 bases between the germline ends. CDR1 is MRHNA and CDR2 is SNTAGT in the germline V gene. The length of the CDR3 is 12 residues. CDR3 region: CASIASSYEQYF. The CDR3 DNA sequence: TGTGCCAGCATTGCGAGCTCCTACGAGCAGTACTTC.

This clonotype appeared many times. One end of the junction fails to match germline, which may point to a read error. The rearrangement uses TRBV5-1 and TRBJ1-1; TRBD1 is a possible D gene (6 bases). The CDR3 spans 14 residues. Germline CDR1 reads SGHRS; CDR2 reads YFSETQ. The CDR3 DNA is TGTGCCAGCAGTCTAGGGGGGGTTGACACTGAAGCTTTCTTT. It specifies CASSLGGVDTEAFF. Full variable domain (rest looked up from reference TRBV5-1 and TRBJ1-1): KAGVTQTPRYLIKTRGQQVTLSCSPISGHRSVSWYQQTPGQGLQFLFEYFSETQRNKGNFPGRFSGRQFSNSRSEMNVSTLELGDSALYLCASSLGGVDTEAFFGQGTRLTVV.

In its sample, this clonotype was seen a few times. V usage is TRBV5-1 and J usage is TRBJ2-7; D gene ambiguous. V lost 3 bases and J 5 bases, leaving 9 bases between the germline ends. The length of the CDR3 is 12 residues. In germline, CDR1 is SGHRS, CDR2 YFSETQ. The CDR3 DNA reads as TGCGCCAGCAGCTCCAGGTTGAACGAGCAGTACGTC. This sequence encodes CASSSRLNEQYV.

This chain uses TRBV19 with TRBJ1-2; a weak D match, TRBD1 (6 bases). Germline lookup yields CDR1 LNHDA and CDR2 SQIVND (reference sequence). Trimming pared 1 base from V and 4 bases from J, leaving 13 bases between. This CDR3 spans 15 amino acids. CDR3 sequence reads: CASSIVQGVPYGYTF. In nucleotides, the CDR3 is TGTGCCAGTAGTATAGTACAGGGAGTCCCCTATGGCTACACCTTC.

This clonotype was seen a few times. The chain recombines TRBV29-1 with TRBJ1-1, with D perhaps matching TRBD1 (5 bases). Germline assignment: CDR1 SQVTM and CDR2 ANQGSEA. The CDR3 extends over 14 amino acids. V lost 5 bases, J lost 0 bases, and 13 bases lay in between. In DNA form, the CDR3 reads TGCAGCGTTCCAATGGCAGGGATGAACACTGAAGCTTTCTTT. Its translation is CSVPMAGMNTEAFF.

In this sample, this clonotype turned up a few times. The chain joins TRBV5-1 to TRBJ2-2, with no clear D. CDR1 and CDR2 (germline): SGHRS, YFSETQ. V was cut by 0 bases and J by 4 bases, with 10 bases left in between. This CDR3 has 15 amino acids. CDR3 loop: CASSLAFGGTGELFF. The CDR3 DNA is TGCGCCAGCAGCTTGGCCTTCGGTGGCACCGGGGAGCTGTTTTTT.

The V and J genes are TRBV12-3 or TRBV12-4 and TRBJ1-4, with 11 bases aligning to TRBD1. CDR3 length: 13 amino acids. The junction had 1 base not matched to a gene; V was cut back by 6 bases and J by 7 bases. DNA for the CDR3: TGTGCCAGCAGGGGGACAGGGGGTGAAAAACTGTTTTTT. This translates into CASRGTGGEKLFF.

A few counts support this clonotype. This rearrangement joins TRBV10-2 to TRBJ1-3, with D possibly TRBD1 on 5 matching bases. V was pared by 2 bases and J by 0 bases, with 20 bases between. The germline CDR1 and CDR2 sequences are WSHSY and SAAADI. CDR3 length equals 19 residues. The CDR3 nucleotides read TGCGCCAGCAGTGAGACGCTCCGGGACGGAGGGGACTCTGGAAACACCATATATTTT. Translation: CASSETLRDGGDSGNTIYF.

The chain joins TRBV6-6 to TRBJ1-5; D is perhaps TRBD1 (6 bases). Trimming pared 5 bases from V and 0 bases from J, leaving 8 bases between. The CDR3 sequence is 14 residues long. Germline V lookup: CDR1 MNHNY, CDR2 SVGAGI (reference sequence). Written as DNA, the CDR3 is TGTGCCAGCAGTAGGACAGTTAGCAATCAGCCCCAGCATTTT. Protein product: CASSRTVSNQPQHF.

This clonotype has only a few counts. CDR3 in amino acids: CSARGMGVAKNIQYF. The DNA of the CDR3 is TGCAGTGCTAGAGGAATGGGAGTAGCCAAAAACATTCAGTACTTC. The V gene is TRBV20-1, the J gene TRBJ2-4; D might be TRBD2 (5 bases). CDR1 and CDR2 (germline): DFQATT, SNEGSKA (reference sequence). V was trimmed by 1 base and J by 0 bases, leaving 10 bases between them. The CDR3 totals 15 residues.

This chain connects TRBV20-1 to TRBJ2-5, with no clear D. This CDR3 contains 13 residues. V was clipped by 0 bases and J by 3 bases, with 8 bases between them. Germline V gene sequence: CDR1 DFQATT, CDR2 SNEGSKA (reference sequence). The CDR3 protein is CSARDPQKETQYF. CDR3 in DNA: TGCAGTGCTAGAGATCCTCAGAAAGAGACCCAGTACTTC.

This chain joins TRBV6-5 and TRBJ2-5; D uncertain. The length of the CDR3 is 13 residues. V was trimmed by 2 bases and J by 7 bases, leaving 11 bases between them. CDR1 is MNHEY, CDR2 SVGAGI, per germline. The CDR3 nucleotides are TGTGCCAGCAGTTACGAAGGTTGGGGGACCCAGTACTTC. It translates to CASSYEGWGTQYF.

The genes are TRBV10-3 and TRBJ2-7; no clear D gene. The CDR3 loop spans 15 amino acids. Germline CDR1 is ENHRY and CDR2 is SYGVKD. Trimming shortened V by 3 bases and J by 0 bases, and 12 bases separated the two germline ends. CDR3 nucleotides: TGTGCCATCAGTGACTTTAGGAACCTCTCCTACGAGCAGTACTTC. It is translated as CAISDFRNLSYEQYF.